The present T cell receptor beta chain was sequenced within a study of blood T cell repertoires in COVID-19. For the study at large: Researchers got acute and convalescent COVID-19 samples from the United States, Italy and Spain.

Study processing details: How many nucleated cells were present was estimated from reference gene primer amplification. Some clones are missing from TCRdb's copy, which holds only in-frame ones; the method was immunoSEQ multiplex PCR. V, J and clone size were drawn from that table, and D and trimming were deduced from the DNA. The top ten clones hold roughly 3% of a sample with about 180,000 clones, approximately 85% of them seen once. The CDR3 consists of 14 residues. Per the germline V gene, CDR1 is SGHTS and CDR2 is YDEGEE. The ends were cut back, 6 bases at V and 0 bases at J, with 13 bases in the middle.

What was sequenced was peripheral blood. The TCR sequence derives from a man aged 55 to 70 with acute or convalescent COVID-19. J is TRBJ2-7 and V is TRBV5-8, with D perhaps TRBD2 (6 bases). For the CDR3, the DNA is TGTGCCAGCAATCTGGACTACAACTCCTACGAGCAGTACTTC. It encodes CASNLDYNSYEQYF.